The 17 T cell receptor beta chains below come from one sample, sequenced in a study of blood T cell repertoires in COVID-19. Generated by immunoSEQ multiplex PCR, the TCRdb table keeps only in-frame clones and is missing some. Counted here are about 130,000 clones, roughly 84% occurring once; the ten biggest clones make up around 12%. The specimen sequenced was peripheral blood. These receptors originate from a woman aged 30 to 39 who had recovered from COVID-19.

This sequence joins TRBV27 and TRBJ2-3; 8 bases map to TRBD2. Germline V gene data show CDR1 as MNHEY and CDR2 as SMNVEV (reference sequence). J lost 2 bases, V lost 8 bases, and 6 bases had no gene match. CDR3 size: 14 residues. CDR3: CASGSAGATDTQYF. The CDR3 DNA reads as TGTGCCAGCGGATCAGCGGGGGCCACAGATACGCAGTATTTT.

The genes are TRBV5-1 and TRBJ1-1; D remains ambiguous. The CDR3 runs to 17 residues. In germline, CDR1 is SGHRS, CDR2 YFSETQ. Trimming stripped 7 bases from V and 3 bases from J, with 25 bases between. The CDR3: CASGLVGAVGLDTEAFF. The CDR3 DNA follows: TGCGCCAGCGGACTGGTAGGCGCGGTCGGTTTAGACACTGAAGCTTTCTTT.

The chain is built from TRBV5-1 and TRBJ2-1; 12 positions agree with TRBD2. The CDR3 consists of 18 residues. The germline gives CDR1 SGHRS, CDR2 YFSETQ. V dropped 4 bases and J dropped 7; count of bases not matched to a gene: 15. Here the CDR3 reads CASSPTPGLAGRGNEQFF. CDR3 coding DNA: TGCGCCAGCAGCCCAACGCCCGGACTAGCGGGAAGAGGTAATGAGCAGTTCTTC.

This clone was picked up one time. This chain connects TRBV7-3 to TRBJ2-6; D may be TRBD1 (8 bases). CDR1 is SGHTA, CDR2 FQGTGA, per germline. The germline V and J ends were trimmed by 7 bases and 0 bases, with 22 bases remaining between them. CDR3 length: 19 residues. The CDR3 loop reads CASTGGTGHSGSGANVLTF. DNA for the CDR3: TGTGCCAGCACCGGGGGGACAGGTCACTCGGGCTCTGGGGCCAACGTCCTGACTTTC.

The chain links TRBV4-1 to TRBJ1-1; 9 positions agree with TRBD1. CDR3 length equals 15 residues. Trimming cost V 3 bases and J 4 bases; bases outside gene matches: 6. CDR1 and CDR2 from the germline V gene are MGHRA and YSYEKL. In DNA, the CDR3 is TGCGCCAGCAGCCACCGGGACAGGGTTTCCACTGAAGCTTTCTTT. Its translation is CASSHRDRVSTEAFF.

Here the CDR3 DNA reads TGTGCCAGCAGCTTAGACCCAGGGAATAATTCACCCCTCCACTTT. It encodes CASSLDPGNNSPLHF. The chain joins TRBV11-2 to TRBJ1-6; possibly TRBD1 for D (5 bases). CDR3 length: 15 residues. Trimming left V 0 bases short and J 5 bases short, with 8 bases between. Germline CDR1 and CDR2: SGHAT and FQNNGV.

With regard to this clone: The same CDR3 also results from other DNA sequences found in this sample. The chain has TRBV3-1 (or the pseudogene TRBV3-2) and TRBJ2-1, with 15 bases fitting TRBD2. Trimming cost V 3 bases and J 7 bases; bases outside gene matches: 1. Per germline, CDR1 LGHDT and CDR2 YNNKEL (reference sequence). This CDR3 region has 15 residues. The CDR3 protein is CASSQGLAGGNEQFF. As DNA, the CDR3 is TGTGCCAGCAGCCAGGGACTAGCGGGGGGAAATGAGCAGTTCTTC.

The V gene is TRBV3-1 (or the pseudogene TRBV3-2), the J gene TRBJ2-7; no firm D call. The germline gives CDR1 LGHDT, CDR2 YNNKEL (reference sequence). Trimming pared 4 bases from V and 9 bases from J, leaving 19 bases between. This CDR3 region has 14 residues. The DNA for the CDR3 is TGTGCCAGCAGCCCACTGAGACTTTCGGCTGGGCAGTACTTC. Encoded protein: CASSPLRLSAGQYF.

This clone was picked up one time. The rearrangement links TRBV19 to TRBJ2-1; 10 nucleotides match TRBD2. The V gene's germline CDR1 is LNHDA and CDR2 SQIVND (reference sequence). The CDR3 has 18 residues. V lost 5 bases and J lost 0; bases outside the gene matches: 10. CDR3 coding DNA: TGTGCCAGTAGTTCAGGACTAGCGGAGTGGATCTCCTACAATGAGCAGTTCTTC. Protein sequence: CASSSGLAEWISYNEQFF. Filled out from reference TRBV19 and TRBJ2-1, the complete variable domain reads DGGITQSPKYLFRKEGQNVTLSCEQNLNHDAMYWYRQDPGQGLRLIYYSQIVNDFQKGDIAEGYSVSREKKESFPLTVTSAQKNPTAFYLCASSSGLAEWISYNEQFFGPGTRLTVL.

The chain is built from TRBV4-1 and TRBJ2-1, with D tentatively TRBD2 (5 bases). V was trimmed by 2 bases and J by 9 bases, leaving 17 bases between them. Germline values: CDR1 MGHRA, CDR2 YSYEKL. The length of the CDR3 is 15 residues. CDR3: CASSQPRVGHSEQFF. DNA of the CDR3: TGCGCCAGCAGCCAACCGCGGGTAGGCCACAGTGAGCAGTTCTTC.

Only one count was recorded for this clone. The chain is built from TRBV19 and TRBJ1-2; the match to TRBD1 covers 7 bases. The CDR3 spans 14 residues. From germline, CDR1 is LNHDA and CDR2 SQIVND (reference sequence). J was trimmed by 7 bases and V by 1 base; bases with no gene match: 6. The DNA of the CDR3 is TGTGCCAGTAGTATAGGAACAGGGGAAGCTGGCTACACCTTC. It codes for CASSIGTGEAGYTF.

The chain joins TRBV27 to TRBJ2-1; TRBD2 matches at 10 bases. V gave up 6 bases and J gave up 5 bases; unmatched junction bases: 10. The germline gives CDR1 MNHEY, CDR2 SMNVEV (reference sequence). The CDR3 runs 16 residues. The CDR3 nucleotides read TGTGCCAGCAGACCCTCAGGACTAGCGGAAGACAATGAGCAGTTCTTC. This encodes CASRPSGLAEDNEQFF.

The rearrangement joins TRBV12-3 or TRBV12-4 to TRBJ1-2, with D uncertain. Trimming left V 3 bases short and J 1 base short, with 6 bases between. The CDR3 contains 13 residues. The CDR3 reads CASSFEVNYGYTF. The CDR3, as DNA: TGTGCCAGCAGTTTTGAGGTTAACTATGGCTACACCTTC.

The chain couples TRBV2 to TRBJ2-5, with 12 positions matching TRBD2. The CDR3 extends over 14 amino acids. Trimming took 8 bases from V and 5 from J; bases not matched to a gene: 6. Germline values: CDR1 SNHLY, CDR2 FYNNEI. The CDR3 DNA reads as TGTGCCAGCGAGCGACTAGCGGGAGTGGAGACCCAGTACTTC. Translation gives CASERLAGVETQYF.

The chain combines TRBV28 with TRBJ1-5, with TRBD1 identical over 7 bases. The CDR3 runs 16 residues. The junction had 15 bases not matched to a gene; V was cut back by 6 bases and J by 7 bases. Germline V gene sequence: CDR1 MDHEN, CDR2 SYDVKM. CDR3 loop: CASSLKPSGGFQPQHF. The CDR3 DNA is TGTGCCAGCAGCCTAAAACCGTCAGGGGGGTTCCAGCCCCAGCATTTT.

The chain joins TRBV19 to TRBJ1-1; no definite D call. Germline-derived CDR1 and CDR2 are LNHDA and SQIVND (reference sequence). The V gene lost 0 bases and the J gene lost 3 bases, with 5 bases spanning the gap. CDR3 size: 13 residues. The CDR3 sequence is CASSIDLDTEAFF. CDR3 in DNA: TGTGCCAGTAGTATAGATCTAGACACTGAAGCTTTCTTT.

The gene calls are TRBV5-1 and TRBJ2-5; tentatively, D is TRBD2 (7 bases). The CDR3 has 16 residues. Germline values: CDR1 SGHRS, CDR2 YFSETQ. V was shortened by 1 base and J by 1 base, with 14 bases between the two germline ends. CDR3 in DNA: TGCGCCAGCAGCTTGCAGGGGCGGGGGCTCCAAGAGACCCAGTACTTC. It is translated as CASSLQGRGLQETQYF. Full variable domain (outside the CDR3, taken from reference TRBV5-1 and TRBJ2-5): KAGVTQTPRYLIKTRGQQVTLSCSPISGHRSVSWYQQTPGQGLQFLFEYFSETQRNKGNFPGRFSGRQFSNSRSEMNVSTLELGDSALYLCASSLQGRGLQETQYFGPGTRLLVL.